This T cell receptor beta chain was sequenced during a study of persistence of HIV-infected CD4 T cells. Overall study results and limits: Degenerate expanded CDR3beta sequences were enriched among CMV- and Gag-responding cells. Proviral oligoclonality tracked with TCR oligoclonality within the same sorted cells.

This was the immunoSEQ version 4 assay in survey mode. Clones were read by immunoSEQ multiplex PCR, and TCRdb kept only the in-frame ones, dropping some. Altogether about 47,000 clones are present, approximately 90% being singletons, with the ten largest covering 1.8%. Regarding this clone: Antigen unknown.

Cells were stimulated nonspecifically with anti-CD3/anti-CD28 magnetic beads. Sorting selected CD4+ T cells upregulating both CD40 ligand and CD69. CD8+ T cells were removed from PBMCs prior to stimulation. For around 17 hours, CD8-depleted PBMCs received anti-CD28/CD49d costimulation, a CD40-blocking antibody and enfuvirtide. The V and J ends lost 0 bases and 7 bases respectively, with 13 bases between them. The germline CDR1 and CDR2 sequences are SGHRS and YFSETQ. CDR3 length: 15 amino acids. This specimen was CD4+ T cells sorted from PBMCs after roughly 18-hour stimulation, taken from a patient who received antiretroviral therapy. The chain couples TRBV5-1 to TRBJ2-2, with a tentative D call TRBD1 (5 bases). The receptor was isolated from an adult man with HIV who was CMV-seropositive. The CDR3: CASSLGAGNFGELFF. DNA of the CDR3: TGCGCCAGCAGCTTGGGAGCAGGGAATTTCGGGGAGCTGTTTTTT.